This T cell receptor beta chain originates from a study of blood T cell repertoires in COVID-19. As for the study in general: The analysed material was cDNA or gDNA that came from T cells, B-cell-depleted T cells, or PBMCs.

Original processing notes: Reference gene primer amplification gave estimated nucleated cell counts. The table came from immunoSEQ multiplex PCR; TCRdb's copy has only in-frame clones and leaves some out. The V and J calls and clone size are taken from that table; D and trimming were inferred from the DNA. The data contain almost 200,000 clones, 80% to 90% of them singletons. Trimming took 3 bases from V and 6 from J, leaving 11 bases between them. The CDR3 has 13 residues. This chain uses TRBV12-3 or TRBV12-4 with TRBJ1-1; D uncertain. What was sequenced was peripheral blood. The TCR sequence derives from a woman in her 70s with acute or convalescent COVID-19. CDR3 loop: CASSFYPAPEAFF. The CDR3 region has the DNA TGTGCCAGCAGTTTTTATCCCGCGCCTGAAGCTTTCTTT.